This passage covers 12 T cell receptor beta chains from one sample sequenced in a study of shared clonotypes between healthy human individuals. Method: immunoSEQ multiplex PCR; TCRdb's copy keeps in-frame clones and lacks some. The data contain roughly 700,000 clones, 90% of them singletons. The sample consisted of memory CD8+ T cells from PBMCs. Subset defined: CD45RO+ cells pooled with CCR7-negative TemRA cells. These receptors were obtained from a man in his late teens or twenties in good health. Some clones in this sample may be carry-over from other donors' samples.

This clone was detected a few times. V and J are TRBV28 and TRBJ1-5; maybe TRBD1 (6 bases). The germline V gene has CDR1 MDHEN and CDR2 SYDVKM. V shed 6 bases and J shed 2 bases, with 11 bases lying between them. The CDR3 runs 14 residues. CDR3 amino acids: CASSPEGGNQPQHF. For the CDR3, the DNA is TGTGCCAGCAGCCCGGAGGGGGGCAATCAGCCCCAGCATTTT.

This chain joins TRBV7-8 and TRBJ2-5, with TRBD2 matching over 12 bases. CDR1 and CDR2 from the germline V gene are SGHVS and FQNEAQ. The CDR3 is 15 amino acids. V dropped 5 bases and J dropped 6; count of bases not matched to a gene: 7. This CDR3 reads CASSGTSGRTKTQYF. The CDR3 nucleotides are TGTGCCAGCAGCGGCACTAGCGGGAGGACGAAGACCCAGTACTTC.

The V and J genes are TRBV6-1 and TRBJ2-1; either TRBD1 or TRBD2 may fit D (6 bases each). The germline V gene has CDR1 MNHNS and CDR2 SASEGT. The CDR3 covers 15 residues. Trimming took off 1 base at V and 4 bases at J, with 11 bases between the two ends. For the CDR3, the DNA is TGTGCCAGCAGTGAAGAGGGGGGAGCATACAATGAGCAGTTCTTC. Its translation is CASSEEGGAYNEQFF.

The chain uses TRBV19 and TRBJ1-4; 11 bases line up with TRBD1. With 9 bases clipped from V and 0 bases from J, the junction kept 15 bases outside the gene matches. Germline V CDR1 and CDR2: LNHDA, SQIVND (reference sequence). This CDR3 comprises 19 residues. CDR3 protein: CARADRGPEDIATNEKLFF. DNA of the CDR3: TGTGCCAGGGCGGACAGGGGGCCAGAAGACATTGCAACTAATGAAAAACTGTTTTTT. Combining the CDR3 with reference TRBV19 and TRBJ1-4 gives the whole variable domain DGGITQSPKYLFRKEGQNVTLSCEQNLNHDAMYWYRQDPGQGLRLIYYSQIVNDFQKGDIAEGYSVSREKKESFPLTVTSAQKNPTAFYLCARADRGPEDIATNEKLFFGSGTQLSVL.

This clone showed up just once. The DNA of the CDR3 is TGTGCCAGCAGCCCCGGACTGCATTACGAGCAGTACTTC. It encodes CASSPGLHYEQYF. J is TRBJ2-7 and V is TRBV7-2; weak D call: TRBD2 (5 bases). Trimming left V 5 bases short and J 4 bases short, with 12 bases between. The CDR3 has 13 residues. Germline lookup yields CDR1 SGHTA and CDR2 FQGNSA.

The V and J genes are TRBV28 and TRBJ2-2; maybe TRBD2 (5 bases). In germline, CDR1 is MDHEN, CDR2 SYDVKM. Trimming cost V 2 bases and J 5 bases, with 12 bases left between them. The CDR3 length is 15 residues. In DNA, the CDR3 is TGTGCCAGCAGTTTAATAGGAGGCGAAACCGGGGAGCTGTTTTTT. Translating it yields CASSLIGGETGELFF.

Remarks on this clone: The same CDR3 arises from other DNA sequences in this sample as well. The chain carries TRBV9 and TRBJ1-1; TRBD1 might be the D (6 bases). This CDR3 spans 14 amino acids. Germline loops: CDR1 SGDLS, CDR2 YYNGEE. V was shortened by 0 bases and J by 1 base, with 7 bases between the two germline ends. Here the CDR3 reads CASSVDRANTEAFF. CDR3 in DNA: TGTGCCAGCAGCGTAGACAGGGCGAACACTGAAGCTTTCTTT.

The V gene is TRBV9, the J gene TRBJ1-2, with TRBD1 as a possible D gene (5 bases). Germline V gene sequence: CDR1 SGDLS, CDR2 YYNGEE. V gave up 4 bases and J gave up 5 bases, with 24 bases separating them. The CDR3 is 17 amino acids. CDR3 DNA sequence: TGTGCCAGCAGCTCGAGGGAGGGAGGGACGGACCCTTATGGCTACACCTTC. Translation gives CASSSREGGTDPYGYTF.

The chain carries TRBV10-1 and TRBJ2-7; D possibly uses TRBD1 or TRBD2 (5 bases each). Trimming took 0 bases from V and 5 from J, leaving 11 bases between them. Germline V lookup: CDR1 WNHNN, CDR2 SYGVQD (reference sequence). The CDR3 covers 14 residues. CDR3 sequence (DNA): TGCGCCAGCAGTGAGTCATCCGGGGCCGACGAGCAGTACTTC. This sequence encodes CASSESSGADEQYF.

CDR3 bases: TGTGCCAGCAGTTTTTGGTCGCGGGATACGCAGTATTTT. The encoded protein is CASSFWSRDTQYF. The V and J genes are TRBV28 and TRBJ2-3; D unresolved. CDR1 is MDHEN and CDR2 is SYDVKM in the germline V gene. Trimming removed 3 bases from V and 6 bases from J, with 10 bases in between. The CDR3 spans 13 residues.

The J gene is TRBJ2-7, the V gene TRBV11-2; 8 nucleotides align to TRBD1. This CDR3 has 15 amino acids. V dropped 5 bases and J dropped 3; count of bases not matched to a gene: 9. CDR1 is SGHAT, CDR2 FQNNGV, per germline. This chain's CDR3 is CASSPTPGQDYEQYF. The DNA for the CDR3 is TGTGCCAGCAGCCCTACGCCGGGACAGGACTACGAGCAGTACTTC. The whole variable domain, filled in from reference TRBV11-2 and TRBJ2-7, reads EAGVAQSPRYKIIEKRQSVAFWCNPISGHATLYWYQQILGQGPKLLIQFQNNGVVDDSQLPKDRFSAERLKGVDSTLKIQPAKLEDSAVYLCASSPTPGQDYEQYFGPGTRLTVT.

The chain combines TRBV30 with TRBJ1-4; the D gene is possibly TRBD1 (6 bases). V lost 0 bases to trimming and J lost 7 bases, with 15 bases between them. This CDR3 has 15 residues. Germline CDR1 is GTSNPN and CDR2 is SVGIG (reference sequence). The CDR3 loop is CAWSVLGGRSEKLFF. The CDR3 DNA is TGTGCCTGGAGTGTACTCGGGGGCAGGAGTGAAAAACTGTTTTTT.